The rows below give T cell receptor beta chains drawn from one sample of a study of early T cells in non-severe SARS-CoV-2 infection. TCRdb fed the 5' RACE reads into MiXCR, producing one record per CDR3 protein. The sample yields fewer than 30,000 distinct CDR3 sequences, just over 4% seen once. The sample was whole blood. The receptor source for this set is an adult who was a healthcare worker with PCR-confirmed SARS-CoV-2 infection or an uninfected control (not recorded which). Each CDR3 is given with its conserved first and last residue. Fields, in order: J gene, clone size, D gene, V gene, CDR3 protein, CDR3 DNA. A D gene is named only where the DNA matches it firmly. Some rows have no size entry. The others give once, few or many, or a class for an expanded clone.

J: TRBJ2-1
size: NA
D: TRBD2
V: TRBV5-4
CDR3: CASSTASGGYEQFF
DNA: TGTGCCAGCAGCACAGCTAGCGGGGGCTATGAGCAGTTCTTC

J: TRBJ2-7
size: few
D: NA
V: TRBV7-2
CDR3: CASSLGPGYEQYF
DNA: TGTGCCAGCAGCTTAGGCCCAGGCTACGAGCAGTACTTC

J: TRBJ1-4
size: few
D: NA
V: TRBV20-1
CDR3: CSARRQAGEKLFF
DNA: TGCAGTGCAAGGCGGCAGGCGGGTGAAAAACTGTTTTTT

J: TRBJ2-7
size: many
D: NA
V: TRBV19
CDR3: CASSGTEYEQYF
DNA: TGTGCCAGCTCCGGGACGGAGTACGAGCAGTACTTC

J: TRBJ2-3
size: many
D: NA
V: TRBV19
CDR3: CASSMVTDTQYF
DNA: TGTGCCAGTAGTATGGTTACAGATACGCAGTATTTT

J: TRBJ1-1
size: NA
D: NA
V: TRBV20-1
CDR3: CSARGLPLEAFF
DNA: TGCAGTGCTAGAGGCCTCCCCTTGGAAGCTTTCTTT

J: TRBJ2-1
size: many
D: NA
V: TRBV5-1
CDR3: CASKREMDEQFF
DNA: TGCGCCAGCAAACGGGAGATGGATGAGCAGTTCTTC

J: TRBJ2-1
size: many
D: TRBD2
V: TRBV7-8
CDR3: CASTVDSLGLAEAYNEQFF
DNA: TGTGCCAGCACCGTAGACAGTCTTGGACTAGCGGAGGCCTACAATGAGCAGTTCTTC

J: TRBJ1-1
size: medium-sized
D: NA
V: TRBV9
CDR3: CASSAGDSLESPFF
DNA: TGTGCCAGCAGCGCCGGAGACAGTCTGGAATCCCCTTTCTTT

J: TRBJ1-6
size: many
D: TRBD1
V: TRBV5-1
CDR3: CASSLGQGSTGSPLHF
DNA: TGCGCCAGCAGCCTCGGACAGGGATCGACTGGCTCACCCCTCCACTTT

J: TRBJ2-5
size: few
D: TRBD1
V: TRBV29-1
CDR3: CSVTDRGETQYF
DNA: TGCAGCGTCACGGACAGGGGTGAGACCCAGTACTTC